This is a list of T cell receptor beta chains from one sample in a study of blood T cell repertoires in COVID-19. Data came from immunoSEQ multiplex PCR; TCRdb stores just in-frame clones and leaves some out. The data hold some 250,000 clones, with approximately 83% observed a single time. Sequences were obtained from peripheral blood. These receptors were taken from a man aged 35 to 55 with acute or convalescent COVID-19. Each CDR3 is given with its conserved first and last residue. A D gene is named only where the DNA matches it firmly. For some rows the clone size is stated as once, few or many, or as a class when expanded; others skip it.

TRBV15	.	TRBJ1-4	17	.	TGTGCCACCAGCAGAGTAACCCTCAGGGGAACTAATGAAAAACTGTTTTTT	CATSRVTLRGTNEKLFF
TRBV5-1	few	TRBJ1-2	14	TRBD1	TGCGCCAGTGGTACCGGGACAGCGGACCATGGCTACACCTTC	CASGTGTADHGYTF
TRBV21-1	.	TRBJ1-2	17	.	TGTGCCAGCAGCAAAAAACTCCAGGGGGTTTCCAAGTATGGCTACACCTTC	CASSKKLQGVSKYGYTF
TRBV9	.	TRBJ2-3	13	.	TGTGCCAGCAGCGTAGACCAGACAGATACGCAGTATTTT	CASSVDQTDTQYF
TRBV27	.	TRBJ1-1	16	.	TGTGCCAGCAGTGAATTGAAGTGGGGGGGAAACACTGAAGCTTTCTTT	CASSELKWGGNTEAFF
TRBV6-6	.	TRBJ1-2	14	.	TGTGCCAGCAGCTACGACGGGGGGCACTATGGCTACACCTTC	CASSYDGGHYGYTF
TRBV28	once	TRBJ2-7	15	.	TGTGCCAGCAGTCTTAGGGGGGGGGCGAGTTACGAGCAGTACTTC	CASSLRGGASYEQYF
TRBV13	.	TRBJ1-2	15	TRBD1	TGTGCCAGCAGCTTAAAGGACAGGGAAGTTTATGGCTACACCTTC	CASSLKDREVYGYTF
TRBV6-5	.	TRBJ1-2	15	.	TGTGCCACCGTTATGCAAGGACAGCCTAACTATGGCTACACCTTC	CATVMQGQPNYGYTF
TRBV30	.	TRBJ1-1	13	.	TGTGCCTGGAGTGTTTCGGACATCACTGAAGCTTTCTTT	CAWSVSDITEAFF
TRBV6-5	.	TRBJ1-4	15	TRBD1	TGTGCCAGCAGTCGCTCCACAGGGGGGGGTGAAAAACTGTTTTTT	CASSRSTGGGEKLFF
TRBV14	.	TRBJ2-1	15	.	TGTGCCAGCAGCCTCGAACGTTGGACAGATGGTGAGCAGTTCTTC	CASSLERWTDGEQFF
TRBV28	.	TRBJ2-1	12	TRBD1	TGTGCCAGCAGTCCGGGACAGCGGGAGCAGTTCTTC	CASSPGQREQFF
TRBV5-6	.	TRBJ1-2	14	TRBD1	TGTGCCAGCAGCAAAGGACAGGGAGGGAATGGCTACACCTTC	CASSKGQGGNGYTF
TRBV7-9	.	TRBJ1-4	11	.	TGTGCCAGCAGTCCCCAGGAAAAACTGTTTTTT	CASSPQEKLFF
TRBV6-5	.	TRBJ1-1	13	TRBD1	TGTGCCAGCAGTTCGACAGGGGACACTGAAGCTTTCTTT	CASSSTGDTEAFF
TRBV15	.	TRBJ2-7	15	.	TGTGCCACCAGCAGTCTGGAGGGCATCCGCTACGAGCAGTACTTC	CATSSLEGIRYEQYF
TRBV2	.	TRBJ1-5	13	TRBD1	TGTGCCAGCAGGGGACAGGCGGGTCAGCCCCAGCATTTT	CASRGQAGQPQHF
TRBV10-3	.	TRBJ1-2	13	.	TGTGCCATCAGTGAATCCGGGGTGGTGGGCTACACCTTC	CAISESGVVGYTF
TRBV4-3	.	TRBJ2-3	15	.	TGCGCCAGCAGCCAAGATCCCCGAGGGACAGATACGCAGTATTTT	CASSQDPRGTDTQYF
TRBV6-6	few	TRBJ2-3	16	TRBD2	TGTGCCAGCAGCCCCCGACTAGCGGGAGGGACAGATACGCAGTATTTT	CASSPRLAGGTDTQYF
TRBV5-1	.	TRBJ2-1	15	TRBD1	TGCGCCACCTCCGACCGGGACAGGGACAACAATGAGCAGTTCTTC	CATSDRDRDNNEQFF
TRBV30	.	TRBJ2-1	13	.	TGTGCCTGGAGTAAGAAGCTCTACAATGAGCAGTTCTTC	CAWSKKLYNEQFF
TRBV2	many	TRBJ1-2	17	.	TGTGCCAGCAGCGATAGCCTAGATTCGACAGCTAACTATGGCTACACCTTC	CASSDSLDSTANYGYTF
TRBV4-3	.	TRBJ2-2	18	TRBD2	TGCGCCAGCAGCCTAGGACTAGCGGGAGGGCCAGGGGGCGGGGAGCTGTTTTTT	CASSLGLAGGPGGGELFF
TRBV19	.	TRBJ2-2	14	.	TGTGCCAGTATTCATAACTGGAACACCGGGGAGCTGTTTTTT	CASIHNWNTGELFF
TRBV5-1	few	TRBJ2-7	15	.	TGCGCCAGCAGCCTGGCCCAGACAGGTATCCACGAGCAGTACTTC	CASSLAQTGIHEQYF
TRBV9	.	TRBJ2-1	16	.	TGTGCCAGCAGCGTAGAACATCCGCGGGGAGACAATGAGCAGTTCTTC	CASSVEHPRGDNEQFF
TRBV4-1	.	TRBJ1-6	16	.	TGCGCCAGCAGCCAACTCCGGGGAGGGGGAAATTCACCCCTCCACTTT	CASSQLRGGGNSPLHF
TRBV5-6	.	TRBJ2-7	15	TRBD2	TGTGCCAGCAGCTTGGGACTAGCGGGGCCCTACGAGCAGTACTTC	CASSLGLAGPYEQYF
TRBV19	.	TRBJ1-4	14	.	TGTGCCAGTAGACTGGGGGGAACTAATGAAAAACTGTTTTTT	CASRLGGTNEKLFF
TRBV2	.	TRBJ1-1	13	.	TGTGCCAGCAGTCTACAGGTGAACACTGAAGCTTTCTTT	CASSLQVNTEAFF
TRBV7-2	once	TRBJ1-1	16	TRBD1	TGTGCCAGCAGCGCCGGACAGGGCCGTGGGGACACTGAAGCTTTCTTT	CASSAGQGRGDTEAFF
TRBV5-1	.	TRBJ1-4	15	TRBD1	TGCGCCAGCAGCTTAGGGGCAGGGGGGAATGAAAAACTGTTTTTT	CASSLGAGGNEKLFF
TRBV6-2/TRBV6-3	.	TRBJ2-7	17	TRBD2	TGTGCCAGCAGTTACTACCGGGAACTAGCGGGAACCTACGAGCAGTACTTC	CASSYYRELAGTYEQYF
TRBV19	.	TRBJ2-1	15	TRBD2	TGTGCCAGTAGCGTAACCGGGACTAGCGGGACTGAGCAGTTCTTC	CASSVTGTSGTEQFF
TRBV10-3	.	TRBJ1-2	15	TRBD1	TGTGCCATCAGTGAGCCGGGACAGGGGGGTTATGGCTACACCTTC	CAISEPGQGGYGYTF
TRBV9	.	TRBJ1-4	15	TRBD1	TGTGCCAGCAGCTTCGACAGGGACGGTAATGAAAAACTGTTTTTT	CASSFDRDGNEKLFF
TRBV27	.	TRBJ2-5	15	.	TGTGCCAGCAGCCTCCAGGGGCAGGGGGGAGAGACCCAGTACTTC	CASSLQGQGGETQYF
TRBV25-1	.	TRBJ2-3	14	TRBD1	TGTGCCAGCAGGGACAGGTTAGGCACAGATACGCAGTATTTT	CASRDRLGTDTQYF
TRBV18	.	TRBJ2-3	18	TRBD2	TGTGCCAGCTCACTTTCGACTAGCGGAATAGCTAGCACAGATACGCAGTATTTT	CASSLSTSGIASTDTQYF
TRBV9	.	TRBJ1-2	14	.	TGTGCCAGCAGCGTAGGTCTTTTGGAGGGACTGACCGTCTTC	CASSVGLLEGLTVF
TRBV3-1/TRBV3-2	.	TRBJ1-2	14	TRBD1	TGTGCCAGCAGCCGGGACAGTTTTAACTATGGCTACACCTTC	CASSRDSFNYGYTF
TRBV11-2	.	TRBJ2-3	15	.	TGTGCCAGCAGCTCCTACAAAGCGGAGGGGCATACGCAGTATTTT	CASSSYKAEGHTQYF
TRBV2	once	TRBJ2-1	15	.	TGTGCCAGCAGTGAACTAGTAGGCTCCTACAATGAGCAGTTCTTC	CASSELVGSYNEQFF
TRBV7-2	.	TRBJ2-5	16	TRBD2	TGTGCCAGCAGCGACGGACTAGCGGGGGGTCTCTCGACCCAGTACTTC	CASSDGLAGGLSTQYF
TRBV6-5	.	TRBJ1-2	15	TRBD1	TGTGCCAGCAGTTACTACGGGGACAGGGGAGTTGGCTACACCTTC	CASSYYGDRGVGYTF
TRBV7-9	.	TRBJ1-6	15	.	TGTGCCAGCAGCAGGTCCGGTAACAGTAATTCACCCCTCCACTTT	CASSRSGNSNSPLHF
TRBV27	.	TRBJ1-1	14	.	TGTGCCAGCAGGAAAACCTCGGGGAACACTGAAGCTTTCTTT	CASRKTSGNTEAFF
TRBV6-6	.	TRBJ1-4	17	.	TGTGCCAGCAGTCCTAATGGGCCTTTAGCAACTAATGAAAAACTGTTTTTT	CASSPNGPLATNEKLFF
TRBV2	.	TRBJ1-4	13	.	TGTGCCAGCAGTGGAGAGGAGGGCGAAAAACTGTTTTTT	CASSGEEGEKLFF
TRBV6-5	.	TRBJ2-2	14	TRBD1	TGTGCCAGCAGGGGACAGGGGAACACCGGGGAGCTGTTTTTT	CASRGQGNTGELFF
TRBV19	few	TRBJ2-7	12	TRBD2	TGTGCCAGTAGCACTAGCGGGAAGGAGCAGTACTTC	CASSTSGKEQYF
TRBV5-1	.	TRBJ1-1	17	.	TGCGCCAGCAGCTGGCCCGAGGGAGTATCGGTTCCGGATGAAGCTTTCTTT	CASSWPEGVSVPDEAFF
TRBV10-3	.	TRBJ2-7	13	TRBD2	TGTGCCATCAGTTTAGCGGGAGACTACGAGCAGTACTTC	CAISLAGDYEQYF